This T cell receptor (beta chain) was obtained from a study of blood T cells in healthy people across ages. This clonotype was recorded a few times. Its antigen remains unknown. Germline V gene sequence: CDR1 LGHDT, CDR2 YNNKEL (reference sequence). The CDR3 loop spans 16 amino acids. V gave up 1 base and J gave up 1 base; unmatched junction bases: 6. Whole-study results and caveats: Older age coincided with a roughly linear decline in TCR beta diversity per million T cells.

Each donor supplied approximately 10 milliliters of peripheral blood. A J-beta primer mix and a sample-barcoded 5' primer were used in a second PCR of about 6 to 12 cycles. Each CDR3 protein is one row after TCRdb ran MiXCR on the 5' RACE reads. The sample lists roughly 700,000 distinct CDR3 sequences, 20% to 25% occurring once. These data also featured in a second study, about T cells of mothers and their children. From that report: Related pairs of mothers and children showed slightly higher, non-significant overlap versus unrelated pairs.

The V and J genes are TRBV3-1 and TRBJ2-7; 8 nucleotides align to TRBD1. The sample comprised blood. This receptor was identified in a boy between 5 and 17 years old in good health. In DNA, the CDR3 is TGTGCCAGCAGCCAAGGGACAGGGCGGGCGTCCTACGAGCAGTACTTC. Residues: CASSQGTGRASYEQYF.